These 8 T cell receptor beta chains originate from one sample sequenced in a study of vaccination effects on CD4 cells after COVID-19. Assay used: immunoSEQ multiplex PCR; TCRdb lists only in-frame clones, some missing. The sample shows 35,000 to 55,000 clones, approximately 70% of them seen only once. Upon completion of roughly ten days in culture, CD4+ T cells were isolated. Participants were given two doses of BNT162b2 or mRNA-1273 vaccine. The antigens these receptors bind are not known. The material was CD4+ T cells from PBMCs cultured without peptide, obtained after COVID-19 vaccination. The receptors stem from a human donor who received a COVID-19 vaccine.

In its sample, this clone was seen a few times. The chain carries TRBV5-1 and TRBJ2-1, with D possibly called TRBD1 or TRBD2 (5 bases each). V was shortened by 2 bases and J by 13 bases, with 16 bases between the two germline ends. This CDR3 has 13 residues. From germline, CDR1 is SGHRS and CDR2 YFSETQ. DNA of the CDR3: TGCGCCAGCAGCTTAGTATGGGACGACCCACAGTTCTTC. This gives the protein CASSLVWDDPQFF.

As DNA, the CDR3 is TGCGCCAGCAGCTACACCACTAGCGGGCTCTCCTACGAGCAGTACTTC. Translation: CASSYTTSGLSYEQYF. The genes are TRBV5-1 and TRBJ2-7, with TRBD2 identical over 9 bases. The CDR3 loop spans 16 amino acids. The V gene end was trimmed by 3 bases and the J gene end by 0 bases; junction bases not matched to a gene: 7. Germline-derived CDR1 and CDR2 are SGHRS and YFSETQ.

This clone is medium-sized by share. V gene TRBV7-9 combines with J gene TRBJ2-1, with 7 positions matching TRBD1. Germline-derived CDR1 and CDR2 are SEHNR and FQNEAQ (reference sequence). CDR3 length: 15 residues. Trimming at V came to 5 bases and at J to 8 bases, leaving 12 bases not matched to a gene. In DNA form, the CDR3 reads TGTGCCAGCAGCCGTCGGGACAGCTTAGGCCATGAGCAGTTCTTC. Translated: CASSRRDSLGHEQFF.

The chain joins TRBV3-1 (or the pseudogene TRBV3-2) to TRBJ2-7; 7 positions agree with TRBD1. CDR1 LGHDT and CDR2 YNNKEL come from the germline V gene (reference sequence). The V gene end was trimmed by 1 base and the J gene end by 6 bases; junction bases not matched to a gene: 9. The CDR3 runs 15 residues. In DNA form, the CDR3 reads TGTGCCAGCAGCCAAGCGGGACAGCTCCCCTCCGAGCAGTACTTC. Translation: CASSQAGQLPSEQYF.

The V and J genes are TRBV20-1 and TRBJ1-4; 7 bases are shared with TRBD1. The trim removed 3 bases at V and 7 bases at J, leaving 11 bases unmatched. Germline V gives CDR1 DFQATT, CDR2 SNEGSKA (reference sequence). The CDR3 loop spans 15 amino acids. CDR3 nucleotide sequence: TGCAGTGCTAGTAAAATACAGGGGTCGGGTGAAAAACTGTTTTTT. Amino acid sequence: CSASKIQGSGEKLFF.

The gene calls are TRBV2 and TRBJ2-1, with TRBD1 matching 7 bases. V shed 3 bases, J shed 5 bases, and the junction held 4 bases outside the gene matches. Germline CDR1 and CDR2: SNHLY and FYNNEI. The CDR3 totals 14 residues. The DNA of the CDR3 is TGTGCCAGCAGTGACGGGGACAGAAACAATGAGCAGTTCTTC. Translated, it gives CASSDGDRNNEQFF.

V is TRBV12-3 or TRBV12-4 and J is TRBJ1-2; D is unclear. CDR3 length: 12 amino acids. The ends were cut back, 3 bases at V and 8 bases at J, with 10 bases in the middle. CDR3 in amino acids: CASSFGEYGYTF. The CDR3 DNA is TGTGCCAGCAGTTTCGGGGAATACGGCTACACCTTC.

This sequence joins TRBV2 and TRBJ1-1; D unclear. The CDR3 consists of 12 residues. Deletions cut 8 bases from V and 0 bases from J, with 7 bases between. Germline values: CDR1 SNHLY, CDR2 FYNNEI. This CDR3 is CASLYLNTEAFF. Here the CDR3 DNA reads TGTGCCAGCTTGTACCTGAACACTGAAGCTTTCTTT.